This TCR beta chain was observed in a study of blood T cells in healthy people across ages. Study-wide results and caveats: A roughly linear age-dependent decrease characterized TCR beta diversity per million T cells.

The use of a sample-barcoded 5' primer and a J-beta primer mix characterized a second PCR of 7 to 11 cycles. Via MiXCR, TCRdb re-called the 5' RACE reads, giving one row per CDR3 protein. The repertoire holds about 970,000 distinct CDR3 sequences, with roughly 51% as singletons. Comment on this clonotype: Its antigen is as yet unknown.

Germline CDR1 SGHAT, CDR2 FQNNGV. With 5 bases clipped from V and 6 bases from J, the junction kept 10 bases outside the gene matches. CDR3 size: 17 residues. The receptor comes from a woman in her sixties or seventies in good health. V is TRBV11-2 and J is TRBJ2-1; 13 positions match TRBD2. The sequencing sample was made of blood. The CDR3: CASSTLGLAGTPNEQFF. CDR3 nucleotide sequence: TGTGCCAGCAGCACCCTGGGACTAGCGGGAACCCCCAATGAGCAGTTCTTC.